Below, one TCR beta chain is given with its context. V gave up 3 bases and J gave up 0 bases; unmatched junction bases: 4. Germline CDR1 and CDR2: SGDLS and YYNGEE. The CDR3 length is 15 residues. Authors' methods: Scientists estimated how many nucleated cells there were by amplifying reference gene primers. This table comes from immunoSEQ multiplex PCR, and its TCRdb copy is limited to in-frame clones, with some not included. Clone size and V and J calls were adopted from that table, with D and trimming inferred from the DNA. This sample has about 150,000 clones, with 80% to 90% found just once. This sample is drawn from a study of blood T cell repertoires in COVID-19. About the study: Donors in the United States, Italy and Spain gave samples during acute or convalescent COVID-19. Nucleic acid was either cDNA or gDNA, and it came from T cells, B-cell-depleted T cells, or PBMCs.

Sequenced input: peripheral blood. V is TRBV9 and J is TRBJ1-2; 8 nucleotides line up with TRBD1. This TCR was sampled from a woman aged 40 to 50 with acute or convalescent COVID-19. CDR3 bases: TGTGCCAGCAGCGAAAGGACAGGGTCTAACTATGGCTACACCTTC. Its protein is CASSERTGSNYGYTF.